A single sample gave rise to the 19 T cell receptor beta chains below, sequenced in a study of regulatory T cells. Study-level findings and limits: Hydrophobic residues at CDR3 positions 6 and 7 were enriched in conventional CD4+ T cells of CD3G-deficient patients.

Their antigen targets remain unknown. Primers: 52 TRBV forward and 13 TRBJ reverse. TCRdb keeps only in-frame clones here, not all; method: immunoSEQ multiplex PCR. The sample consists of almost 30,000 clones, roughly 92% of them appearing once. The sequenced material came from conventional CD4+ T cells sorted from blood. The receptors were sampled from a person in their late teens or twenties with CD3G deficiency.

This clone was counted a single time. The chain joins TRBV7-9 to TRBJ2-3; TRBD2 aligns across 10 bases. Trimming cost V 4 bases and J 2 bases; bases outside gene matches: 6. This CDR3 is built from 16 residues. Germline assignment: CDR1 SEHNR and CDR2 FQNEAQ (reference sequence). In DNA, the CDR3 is TGTGCCAGCAGCTCCGGACTAGCGGAGATCACAGATACGCAGTATTTT. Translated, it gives CASSSGLAEITDTQYF.

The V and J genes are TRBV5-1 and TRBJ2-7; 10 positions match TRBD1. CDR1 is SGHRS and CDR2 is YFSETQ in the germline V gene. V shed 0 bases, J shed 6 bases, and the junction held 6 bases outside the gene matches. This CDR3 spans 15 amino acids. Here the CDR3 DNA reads TGCGCCAGCAGCTTGGGCGGGACAGGGGAAGGCGAGCAGTACTTC. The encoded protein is CASSLGGTGEGEQYF.

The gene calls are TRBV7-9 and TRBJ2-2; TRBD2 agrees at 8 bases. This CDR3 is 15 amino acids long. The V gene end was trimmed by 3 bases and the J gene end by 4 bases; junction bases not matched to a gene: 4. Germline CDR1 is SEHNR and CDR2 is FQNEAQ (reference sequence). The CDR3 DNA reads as TGTGCCAGCAGCTTGGGACTAGACCTCACCGGGGAGCTGTTTTTT. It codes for CASSLGLDLTGELFF. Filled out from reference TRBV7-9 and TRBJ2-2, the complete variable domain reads DTGVSQNPRHKITKRGQNVTFRCDPISEHNRLYWYRQTLGQGPEFLTYFQNEAQLEKSRLLSDRFSAERPKGSFSTLEIQRTEQGDSAMYLCASSLGLDLTGELFFGEGSRLTVL.

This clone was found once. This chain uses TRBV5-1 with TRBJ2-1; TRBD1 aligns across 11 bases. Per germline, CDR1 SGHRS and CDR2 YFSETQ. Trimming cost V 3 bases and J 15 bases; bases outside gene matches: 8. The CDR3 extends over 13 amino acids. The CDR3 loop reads CASSSSLGTGGFF. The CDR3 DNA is TGCGCCAGCAGCTCCAGCCTTGGGACAGGGGGGTTCTTC.

The CDR3 DNA is TGTGCCAGCAGTAAGGGTCAGAAGGCGGTGAGCTCCTACGAGCAGTACTTC. This codes for CASSKGQKAVSSYEQYF. The chain employs TRBV28 and TRBJ2-7; D gene ambiguous. Trimming shortened V by 5 bases and J by 0 bases, and 20 bases separated the two germline ends. The germline CDR1 and CDR2 sequences are MDHEN and SYDVKM. This CDR3 contains 17 residues.

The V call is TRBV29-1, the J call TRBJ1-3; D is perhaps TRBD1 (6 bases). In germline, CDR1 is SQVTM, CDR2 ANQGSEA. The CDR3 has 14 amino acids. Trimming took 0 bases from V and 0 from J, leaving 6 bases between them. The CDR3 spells CSVEEGHSGNTIYF. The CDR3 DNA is TGCAGCGTTGAAGAGGGACACTCTGGAAACACCATATATTTT.

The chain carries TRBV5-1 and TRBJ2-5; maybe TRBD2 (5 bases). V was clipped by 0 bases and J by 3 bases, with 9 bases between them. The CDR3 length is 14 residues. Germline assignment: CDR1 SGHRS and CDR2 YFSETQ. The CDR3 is CASSLAGREETQYF. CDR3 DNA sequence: TGCGCCAGCAGCTTGGCCGGGCGGGAAGAGACCCAGTACTTC.

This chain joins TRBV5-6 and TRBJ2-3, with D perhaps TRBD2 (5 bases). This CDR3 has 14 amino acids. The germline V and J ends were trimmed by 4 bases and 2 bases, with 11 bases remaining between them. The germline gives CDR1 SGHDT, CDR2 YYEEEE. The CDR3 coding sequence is TGTGCCAGCAGCCCTATCGACTACACAGATACGCAGTATTTT. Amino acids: CASSPIDYTDTQYF.

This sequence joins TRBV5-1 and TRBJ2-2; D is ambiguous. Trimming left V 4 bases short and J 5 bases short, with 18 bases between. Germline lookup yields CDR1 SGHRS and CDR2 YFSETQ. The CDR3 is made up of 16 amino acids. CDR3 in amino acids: CASSPDPQGQTGELFF. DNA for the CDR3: TGCGCCAGCAGCCCCGACCCCCAAGGCCAGACCGGGGAGCTGTTTTTT.

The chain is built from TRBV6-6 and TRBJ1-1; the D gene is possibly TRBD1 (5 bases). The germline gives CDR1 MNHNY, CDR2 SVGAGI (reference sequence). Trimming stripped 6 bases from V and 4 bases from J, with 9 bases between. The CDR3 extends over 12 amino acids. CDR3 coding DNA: TGTGCCAGCAGACTTCAGGGCACTGAAGCTTTCTTT. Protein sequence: CASRLQGTEAFF.

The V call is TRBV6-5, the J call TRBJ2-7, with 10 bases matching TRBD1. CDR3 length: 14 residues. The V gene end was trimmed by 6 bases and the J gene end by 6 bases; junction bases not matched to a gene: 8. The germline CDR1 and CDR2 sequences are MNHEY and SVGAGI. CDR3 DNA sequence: TGTGCCAGCAGACAAGGGACAGGGGCGGCCGAGCAGTACTTC. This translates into CASRQGTGAAEQYF.

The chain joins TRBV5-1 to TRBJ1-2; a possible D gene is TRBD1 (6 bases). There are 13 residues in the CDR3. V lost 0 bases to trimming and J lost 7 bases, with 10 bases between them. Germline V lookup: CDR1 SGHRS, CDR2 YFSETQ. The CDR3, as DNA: TGCGCCAGCAGCTTGGCGGGGGCCGGTGGCTACACCTTC. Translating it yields CASSLAGAGGYTF.

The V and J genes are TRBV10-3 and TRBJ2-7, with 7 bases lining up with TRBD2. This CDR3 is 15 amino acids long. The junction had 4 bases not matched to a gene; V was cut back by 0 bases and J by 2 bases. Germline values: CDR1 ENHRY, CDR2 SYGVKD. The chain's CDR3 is CAISESSGIAYEQYF. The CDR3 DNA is TGTGCCATCAGTGAGTCGAGCGGGATCGCCTACGAGCAGTACTTC.

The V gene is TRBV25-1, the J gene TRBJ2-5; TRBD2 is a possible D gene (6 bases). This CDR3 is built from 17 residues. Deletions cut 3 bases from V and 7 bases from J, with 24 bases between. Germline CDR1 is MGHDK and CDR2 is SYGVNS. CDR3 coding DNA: TGTGCCAGCAGTGAGAAACCGGGACTCAGGTACCTTCGGACCCAGTACTTC. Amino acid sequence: CASSEKPGLRYLRTQYF.

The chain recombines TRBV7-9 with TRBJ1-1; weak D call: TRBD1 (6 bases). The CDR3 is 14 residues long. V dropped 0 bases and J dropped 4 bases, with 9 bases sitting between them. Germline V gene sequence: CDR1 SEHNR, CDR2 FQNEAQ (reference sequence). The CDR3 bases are TGTGCCAGCAGCTTAGCGCAGGGGCCCACTGAAGCTTTCTTT. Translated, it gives CASSLAQGPTEAFF.

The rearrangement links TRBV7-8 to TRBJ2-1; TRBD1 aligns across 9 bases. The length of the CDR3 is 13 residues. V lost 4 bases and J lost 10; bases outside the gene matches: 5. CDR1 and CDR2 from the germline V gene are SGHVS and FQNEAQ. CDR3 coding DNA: TGTGCCAGCAGCTCTCACAGGGGGCGAGAGCAGTTCTTC. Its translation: CASSSHRGREQFF.

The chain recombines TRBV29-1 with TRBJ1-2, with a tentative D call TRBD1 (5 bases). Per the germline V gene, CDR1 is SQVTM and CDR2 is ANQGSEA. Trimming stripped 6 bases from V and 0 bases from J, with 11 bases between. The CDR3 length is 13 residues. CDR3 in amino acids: CSVRPRANYGYTF. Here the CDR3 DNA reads TGCAGCGTCAGACCCAGGGCTAACTATGGCTACACCTTC.

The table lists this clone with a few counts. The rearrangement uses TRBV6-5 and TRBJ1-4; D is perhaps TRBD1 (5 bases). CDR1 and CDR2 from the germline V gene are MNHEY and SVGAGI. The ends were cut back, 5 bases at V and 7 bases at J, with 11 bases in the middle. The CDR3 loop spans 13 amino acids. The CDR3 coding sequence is TGTGCCAGCAGTGAACAGGATCGTGAAAAACTGTTTTTT. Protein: CASSEQDREKLFF.

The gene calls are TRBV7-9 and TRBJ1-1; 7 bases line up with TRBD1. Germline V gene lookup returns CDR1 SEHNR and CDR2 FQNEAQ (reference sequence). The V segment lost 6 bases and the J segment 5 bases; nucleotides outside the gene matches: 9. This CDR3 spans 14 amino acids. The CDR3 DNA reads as TGTGCCAGCAGTAGCAACAGGGGTGTGACTGAAGCTTTCTTT. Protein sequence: CASSSNRGVTEAFF.